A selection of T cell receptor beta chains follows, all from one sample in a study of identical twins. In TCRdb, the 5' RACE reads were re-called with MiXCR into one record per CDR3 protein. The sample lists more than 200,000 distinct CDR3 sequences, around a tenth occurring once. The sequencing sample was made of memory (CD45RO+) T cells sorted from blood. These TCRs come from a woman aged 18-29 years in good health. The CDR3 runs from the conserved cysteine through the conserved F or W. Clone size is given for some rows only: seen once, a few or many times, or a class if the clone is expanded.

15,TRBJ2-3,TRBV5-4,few,CASSTSAGATDTQYF
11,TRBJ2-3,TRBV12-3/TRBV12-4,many,CASRDGPKAYF
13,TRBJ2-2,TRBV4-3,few,CASSQVPPGELFF
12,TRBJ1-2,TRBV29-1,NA,CSVGDRVGGYTF
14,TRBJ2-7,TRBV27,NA,CASRRLDRAYEQYF
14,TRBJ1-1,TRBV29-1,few,CSVNGVSMNTEAFF
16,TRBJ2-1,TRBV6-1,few,CASRPPKSVPYNEQFF
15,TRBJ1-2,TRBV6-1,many,CASSEYPTSGYGYTF
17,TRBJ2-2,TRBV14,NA,CASSQPRTSGRPGELFF
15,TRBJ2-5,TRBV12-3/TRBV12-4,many,CASSFGGALQETQYF
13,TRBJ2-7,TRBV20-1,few,CSAGVERQGEQYF
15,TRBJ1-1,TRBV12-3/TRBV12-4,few,CASSLRNNMNTEAFF
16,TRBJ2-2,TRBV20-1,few,CSARAPLLTRAGELFF
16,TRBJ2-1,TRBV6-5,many,CASSYSGLAGAYEQFF
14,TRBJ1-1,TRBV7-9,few,CASSPLTGDREAFF
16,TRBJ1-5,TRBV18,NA,CASSLQMSGSNQPQHF
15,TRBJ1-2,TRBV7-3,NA,CASSLTPGSNYGYTF
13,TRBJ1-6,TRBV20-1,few,CSAGGRANSPLHF
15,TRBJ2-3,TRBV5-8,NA,CASSAKGLGADTQYF
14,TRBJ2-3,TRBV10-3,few,CAGGASGSTDTQYF
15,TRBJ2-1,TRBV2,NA,CASSGASGVYNEQFF
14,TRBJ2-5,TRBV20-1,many,CSAREGGGVETQYF
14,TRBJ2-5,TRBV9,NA,CASSVGATGETQYF
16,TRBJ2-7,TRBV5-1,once,CASSLGTGTISYEQYF
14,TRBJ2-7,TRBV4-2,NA,CATSQDMVGYEQYF
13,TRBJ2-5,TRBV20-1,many,CSARVVNQETQYF
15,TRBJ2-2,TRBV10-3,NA,CAISGTLGETGELFF
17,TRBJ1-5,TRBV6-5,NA,CASSSGRGGGSNQPQHF
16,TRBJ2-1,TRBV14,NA,CASSPNLGVSYNEQFF
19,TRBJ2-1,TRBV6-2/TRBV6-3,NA,CASSYLKGLAGGSYNEQFF
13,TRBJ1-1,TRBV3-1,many,CASSQDQNSRAFF
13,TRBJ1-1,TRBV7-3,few,CASSLTGVGETFF
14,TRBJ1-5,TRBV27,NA,CASSRQGSNQPQHF
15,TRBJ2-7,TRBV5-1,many,CASSPQGIGPYEQYF
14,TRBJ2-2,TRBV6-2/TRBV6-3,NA,CASSYSRSTGELFF
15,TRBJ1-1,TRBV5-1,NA,CASSWKTGGGTEAFF
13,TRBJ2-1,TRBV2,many,CASTVAGGNEQFF
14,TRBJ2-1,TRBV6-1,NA,CASDASGRGNEQFF